This T cell receptor (beta chain) is drawn from a study of technical replicates of blood from several donors. Trimming removed 6 bases at V and 5 bases at J, with 10 bases between. Germline V gene sequence: CDR1 MNHEY, CDR2 SMNVEV (reference sequence). The CDR3 spans 12 residues. The protocol was immunoSEQ multiplex PCR, while the TCRdb copy is restricted to in-frame clones and leaves out a portion. Of tens of thousands of clones listed, roughly 93% are singletons. The sample comprised T cells isolated from PBMCs. The sequence was collected from a human donor in good health. This chain joins TRBV27 and TRBJ2-5; a possible D gene is TRBD2 (6 bases). The CDR3 region is CASSPGGETQYF. The CDR3 nucleotides read TGTGCCAGCAGCCCTGGGGGGGAGACCCAGTACTTC.